These 10 T cell receptor beta chains originate from one sample sequenced in a study of blood T cell repertoires in COVID-19. Repertoires were generated with immunoSEQ multiplex PCR, while TCRdb's copy carries only in-frame clones and drops some. The sample has about 250,000 clones, approximately 85% seen once. Sequencing was done on a sample of peripheral blood. These receptors originate from a man aged 45-60 years with active or convalescent COVID-19.

The V gene is TRBV5-5, the J gene TRBJ2-6; 7 nucleotides agree with TRBD1. Germline CDR1 is SGHKS and CDR2 is YYEKEE (reference sequence). This CDR3 has 18 residues. V lost 4 bases and J lost 2; bases outside the gene matches: 12. The CDR3 spells CASSPAQGVLTGANVLTF. Written as DNA, the CDR3 is TGTGCCAGCAGCCCCGCCCAGGGGGTCCTTACTGGGGCCAACGTCCTGACTTTC.

The V call is TRBV4-1, the J call TRBJ1-4; the D gene is possibly TRBD1 (6 bases). The germline V gene has CDR1 MGHRA and CDR2 YSYEKL. This CDR3 region has 16 residues. V lost 0 bases and J lost 7, with 15 bases in between. The CDR3, as DNA: TGCGCCAGCAGCCAAGAAGGGGGTCGGACGGGTGAAAAACTGTTTTTT. It specifies CASSQEGGRTGEKLFF.

This clone appeared once. This chain joins TRBV5-1 and TRBJ1-1, with D tentatively TRBD1 (6 bases). Germline lookup yields CDR1 SGHRS and CDR2 YFSETQ. V lost 0 bases to trimming and J lost 4 bases, with 10 bases between them. The CDR3 is 14 amino acids. The CDR3, as DNA: TGCGCCAGCAGCTTGGGGACAGCCACCACTGAAGCTTTCTTT. Translation gives CASSLGTATTEAFF.

The rearrangement joins TRBV5-6 to TRBJ1-2; no clear D gene. The CDR3 covers 13 residues. Germline V CDR1 and CDR2: SGHDT, YYEEEE. V was pared by 0 bases and J by 9 bases, with 12 bases between. CDR3: CASSLDRLRSYTF. CDR3 in DNA: TGTGCCAGCAGCTTGGACCGACTCAGAAGCTACACCTTC.

This clone was found once. The chain is built from TRBV28 and TRBJ2-2; the match to TRBD2 covers 8 bases. CDR1 and CDR2 from the germline V gene are MDHEN and SYDVKM. The CDR3 consists of 16 residues. V was pared by 4 bases and J by 5 bases, with 9 bases of the junction left unmatched. CDR3 region: CASSSPQREFTGELFF. The CDR3 region has the DNA TGTGCCAGCAGTTCCCCCCAGCGGGAGTTTACCGGGGAGCTGTTTTTT. Variable domain in full (rest from reference TRBV28 and TRBJ2-2): DVKVTQSSRYLVKRTGEKVFLECVQDMDHENMFWYRQDPGLGLRLIYFSYDVKMKEKGDIPEGYSVSREKKERFSLILESASTNQTSMYLCASSSPQREFTGELFFGEGSRLTVL.

V and J are TRBV11-2 and TRBJ1-2, with D uncertain. The CDR3 has 11 residues. Germline loops: CDR1 SGHAT, CDR2 FQNNGV. V lost 4 bases and J 4 bases, leaving 4 bases between the germline ends. In DNA form, the CDR3 reads TGTGCCAGCAGCTCCTTCTATGGCTACACCTTC. It yields the protein CASSSFYGYTF.

The chain is built from TRBV5-1 and TRBJ1-3; D uncertain. This CDR3 contains 15 residues. Per germline, CDR1 SGHRS and CDR2 YFSETQ. Trimming removed 4 bases at V and 0 bases at J, with 11 bases between. DNA of the CDR3: TGCGCCAGCAGCCTCAGCGCAGCCTCTGGAAACACCATATATTTT. Amino acid sequence: CASSLSAASGNTIYF. Drawing the rest from reference TRBV5-1 and TRBJ1-3, the complete variable domain is KAGVTQTPRYLIKTRGQQVTLSCSPISGHRSVSWYQQTPGQGLQFLFEYFSETQRNKGNFPGRFSGRQFSNSRSEMNVSTLELGDSALYLCASSLSAASGNTIYFGEGSWLTVV.

The CDR3 reads CASSREAGANVLTF. CDR3 DNA sequence: TGTGCCAGCAGTCGGGAGGCTGGGGCCAACGTCCTGACTTTC. V gene TRBV6-4 combines with J gene TRBJ2-6; 7 bases line up with TRBD2. Germline-derived CDR1 and CDR2 are MRHNA and SNTAGT. This CDR3 is 14 amino acids long. With 5 bases clipped from V and 2 bases from J, the junction kept 0 bases outside the gene matches.

V is TRBV21-1 and J is TRBJ2-7; the table's D call TRBD2 went unverified against the DNA. TRBV21-1 is labeled a pseudogene. There are 13 residues in the CDR3. The CDR3 bases are TGTGCCAGCAGCAAAGAGCCAAACTACGAGCAGTACTTC. Protein sequence: CASSKEPNYEQYF.

The chain uses TRBV7-8 and TRBJ2-7; TRBD2 agrees at 8 bases. CDR3 size: 15 residues. J gave up 2 bases and V 5 bases, and 8 bases lay outside the gene matches. The V gene's germline CDR1 is SGHVS and CDR2 FQNEAQ. CDR3 in amino acids: CASSPGGEGAYEQYF. CDR3 in DNA: TGTGCCAGCAGCCCCGGGGGGGAAGGGGCCTACGAGCAGTACTTC.